Reported below is one T cell receptor (beta chain). CDR1 is SGHRS, CDR2 YFSETQ, per germline. This CDR3 region has 13 residues. V lost 0 bases and J 0 bases, leaving 3 bases between the germline ends. Assay used: immunoSEQ multiplex PCR; TCRdb lists only in-frame clones, some missing. The repertoire holds 300,000 to 400,000 clones, with around 86% as singletons. These data come from a study of blood T cell repertoires in COVID-19. Study-level information: Material from acute and convalescent COVID-19 was sourced from the United States, Italy and Spain.

The receptor was derived from a man between 45 and 60 years old with active or convalescent COVID-19. The chain uses TRBV5-1 and TRBJ1-2, with D unclear. Sample: peripheral blood. CDR3 sequence reads: CASSLDTNYGYTF. The CDR3 DNA reads as TGCGCCAGCAGCTTGGACACTAACTATGGCTACACCTTC.